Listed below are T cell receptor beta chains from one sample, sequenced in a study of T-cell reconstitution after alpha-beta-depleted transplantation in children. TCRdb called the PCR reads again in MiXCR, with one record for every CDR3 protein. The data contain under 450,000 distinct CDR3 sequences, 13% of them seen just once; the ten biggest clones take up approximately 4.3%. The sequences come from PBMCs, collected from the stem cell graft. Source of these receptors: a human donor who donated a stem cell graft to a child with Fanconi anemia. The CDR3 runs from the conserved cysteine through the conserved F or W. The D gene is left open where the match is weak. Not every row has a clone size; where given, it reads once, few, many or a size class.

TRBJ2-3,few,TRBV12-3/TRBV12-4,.,CASSLGSKTDTQYF,TGTGCCAGCAGTTTAGGTAGCAAGACAGATACGCAGTATTTT
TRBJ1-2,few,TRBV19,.,CASSVGPRRGYGYTF,TGTGCCAGTAGTGTAGGACCTCGGAGGGGTTACGGCTACACCTTC
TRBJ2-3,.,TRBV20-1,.,CSARYSFRTDTQYF,TGCAGTGCTAGATACTCCTTTCGCACAGATACGCAGTATTTT
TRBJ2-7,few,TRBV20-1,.,CSARDQDPSSYEQYF,TGCAGTGCTAGAGACCAGGATCCTAGCTCCTACGAGCAGTACTTC
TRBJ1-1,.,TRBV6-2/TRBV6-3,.,CASSVGKLGTAFF,TGTGCCAGCTCAGTCGGAAAGTTAGGTACGGCTTTCTTT
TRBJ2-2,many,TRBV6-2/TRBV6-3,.,CASSYPGANTGELFF,TGTGCCAGCAGTTACCCAGGGGCGAACACCGGGGAGCTGTTTTTT
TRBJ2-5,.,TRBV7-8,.,CASSLARLLSLQETQYF,TGTGCCAGCAGCTTAGCTCGGCTATTAAGTCTCCAAGAGACCCAGTACTTC
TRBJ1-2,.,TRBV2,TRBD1,CASSDYGQGAGYTF,TGTGCCAGCAGTGATTACGGACAGGGCGCTGGCTACACCTTC
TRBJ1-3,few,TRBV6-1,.,CASSEFLGGNTIYF,TGTGCCAGCAGCGAGTTCTTAGGTGGAAACACCATATATTTT
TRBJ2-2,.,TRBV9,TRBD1,CASSGIRTGAGELFF,TGTGCCAGCAGCGGGATCCGGACAGGCGCCGGGGAGCTGTTTTTT
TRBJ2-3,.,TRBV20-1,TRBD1,CSARDRVTDTQYF,TGCAGTGCCAGGGACAGGGTCACAGATACGCAGTATTTT
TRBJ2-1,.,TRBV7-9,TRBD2,CASSHGTSDYNEQFF,TGTGCCAGCAGCCACGGGACTAGCGACTACAATGAGCAGTTCTTC
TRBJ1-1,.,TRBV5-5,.,CASSLGTVGERTEAFF,TGTGCCAGCAGCTTAGGGACTGTCGGGGAACGGACTGAAGCTTTCTTT
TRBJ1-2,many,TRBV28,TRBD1,CAISTGGYHGYTF,TGTGCCATTTCGACAGGGGGCTATCATGGCTACACCTTC
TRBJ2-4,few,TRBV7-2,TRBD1,CASSYVPGQGTKNIQYF,TGTGCCAGCAGCTACGTCCCGGGACAGGGTACCAAAAACATTCAGTACTTC
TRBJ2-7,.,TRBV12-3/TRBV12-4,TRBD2,CASSPGTSIEQYF,TGTGCCAGCAGTCCCGGGACTAGCATTGAGCAGTACTTC
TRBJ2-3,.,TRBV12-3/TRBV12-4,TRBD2,CASSLGTSGGAGTQYF,TGTGCCAGCAGTTTAGGAACTAGCGGGGGGGCAGGTACGCAGTATTTT
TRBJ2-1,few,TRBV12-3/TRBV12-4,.,CASSRAPLRLNEQFF,TGTGCCAGCAGCCGTGCCCCGCTCCGCCTCAATGAGCAGTTCTTC
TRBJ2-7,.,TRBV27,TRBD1,CASSPSTGEQSYEQYF,TGTGCCAGCAGTCCGTCGACAGGGGAACAGTCCTACGAGCAGTACTTC
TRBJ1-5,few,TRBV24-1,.,CATSDIYSNQPQHF,TGTGCCACCAGTGATATCTATAGCAATCAGCCCCAGCATTTT
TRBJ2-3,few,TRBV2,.,CASTREGLQTQYF,TGTGCCAGCACCCGTGAAGGTTTGCAGACGCAGTATTTT
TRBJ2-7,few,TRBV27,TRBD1,CASGKGDRAYEQYF,TGTGCCAGCGGGAAAGGGGACAGGGCCTACGAGCAGTACTTC
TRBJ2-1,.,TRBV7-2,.,CASSLQGGSSYNEQFF,TGTGCCAGCAGCTTGCAGGGCGGAAGCTCCTACAATGAGCAGTTCTTC
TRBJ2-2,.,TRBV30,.,CAWSVGAGELFF,TGTGCCTGGAGTGTAGGGGCCGGGGAGCTGTTTTTT
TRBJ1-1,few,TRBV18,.,CASSLYDTEAFF,TGTGCCAGCTCATTATACGACACTGAAGCTTTCTTT
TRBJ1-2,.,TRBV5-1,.,CASSLREPTGYTF,TGCGCCAGCAGCCTCAGGGAACCAACTGGCTACACCTTC
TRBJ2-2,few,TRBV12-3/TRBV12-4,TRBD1,CASSRGQGLGELFF,TGTGCCAGCAGCAGGGGACAGGGTCTGGGGGAGCTGTTTTTT
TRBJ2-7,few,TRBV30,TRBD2,CAWDRGGVTYEQYF,TGTGCCTGGGACCGGGGGGGAGTCACCTACGAGCAGTACTTC
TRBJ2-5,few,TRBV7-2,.,CASSYFPETQYF,TGTGCCAGCAGCTACTTTCCGGAGACCCAGTACTTC
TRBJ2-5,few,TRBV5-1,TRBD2,CASSFTSGARETQYF,TGCGCCAGCAGCTTTACTAGCGGGGCTCGGGAGACCCAGTACTTC
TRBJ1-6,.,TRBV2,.,CASSAGSTYNSPLHF,TGTGCCAGCAGTGCCGGGAGCACCTATAATTCACCCCTCCACTTT